These 12 T cell receptor beta chains were all obtained from the same sample, sequenced in a study of PD-1 and CTLA-4 blockade in melanoma (dated by TCRdb to about 2021). Library generation was performed with the immunoSEQ multiplex PCR assay. As stored in TCRdb, this immuneACCESS dataset retains in-frame rearrangements with V and J assigned. A fraction of the clones does not appear; measured against another copy, unresolved V genes explain less than half of the discrepancy, and the remainder lacks a known reason. The sample yields some 15,000 clones; 73% were counted once. The top ten clones comprise approximately 15% of the sample. Source: CD8+ T cells from peripheral blood, taken before anti-PD-1 treatment. These receptor sequences come from a human donor with melanoma.

The chain recombines TRBV11-1 with TRBJ2-7; perhaps TRBD2 as D (6 bases). Trimming removed 6 bases from V and 2 bases from J, with 11 bases in between. Per germline, CDR1 SGHAT and CDR2 FQDESV (reference sequence). This CDR3 is 13 amino acids long. CDR3 bases: TGTGCCAGCAGGGGAGGAACCACCTACGAGCAGTACTTC. Translation: CASRGGTTYEQYF.

The V and J genes are TRBV19 and TRBJ2-7; weak D call: TRBD1 (6 bases). The V gene lost 5 bases and the J gene lost 5 bases, with 13 bases spanning the gap. Germline V CDR1 and CDR2: LNHDA, SQIVND (reference sequence). This CDR3 comprises 13 residues. The CDR3 here is CASSWGQGNEQYF. The CDR3 DNA is TGTGCCAGTAGTTGGGGGCAGGGGAACGAGCAGTACTTC.

The chain has TRBV6-5 and TRBJ1-2; D may be TRBD1 (6 bases). The germline V gene encodes CDR1 MNHEY and CDR2 SVGAGI. This CDR3 is built from 14 residues. Trimming removed 0 bases from V and 6 bases from J, with 11 bases in between. The CDR3 here is CASSYSNRADGYTF. As DNA, the CDR3 is TGTGCCAGCAGTTACTCGAACAGGGCGGATGGCTACACCTTC.

This clone was detected a few times. V and J are TRBV5-1 and TRBJ1-2; TRBD1 aligns across 9 bases. CDR3 size: 12 residues. Per germline, CDR1 SGHRS and CDR2 YFSETQ. Germline trimming cut 8 bases from V and 7 bases from J; bases unmatched to any gene: 6. This chain's CDR3 is CASQTGGRGYTF. CDR3 bases: TGCGCCAGTCAAACAGGGGGCCGTGGCTACACCTTC.

This clone was seen a single time. This chain uses TRBV10-3 with TRBJ2-5; D is ambiguous. The CDR3 is made up of 16 amino acids. Germline loops: CDR1 ENHRY, CDR2 SYGVKD. V lost 0 bases, J lost 3 bases, and 14 bases lay in between. The CDR3 is CAISESHSRSEETQYF. The CDR3 DNA is TGTGCCATCAGTGAGTCGCACAGCCGTTCCGAAGAGACCCAGTACTTC.

The chain is built from TRBV29-1 and TRBJ1-2; D remains ambiguous. V was clipped by 6 bases and J by 5 bases, with 13 bases between them. Germline V CDR1 and CDR2: SQVTM, ANQGSEA. The CDR3 is 12 residues long. The DNA for the CDR3 is TGCAGCGTCCAAGAGTCGTGGTATGGCTACACCTTC. It yields the protein CSVQESWYGYTF.

The rearrangement joins TRBV6-5 to TRBJ2-4, with D perhaps matching TRBD2 (6 bases). CDR1 and CDR2 (germline): MNHEY, SVGAGI. CDR3 length: 11 amino acids. The CDR3 is CGAGTKNIQYF. CDR3 in DNA: TGTGGCGCGGGGACCAAAAACATTCAGTACTTC.

This clone was seen a few times. This rearrangement joins TRBV6-5 to TRBJ2-5; TRBD1 agrees at 11 bases. The CDR3 has 16 amino acids. From germline, CDR1 is MNHEY and CDR2 SVGAGI. V dropped 4 bases and J dropped 5; count of bases not matched to a gene: 9. This CDR3 is CASSSPRTGGLETQYF. The CDR3 coding sequence is TGTGCCAGCAGTTCTCCCCGGACAGGGGGCTTGGAGACCCAGTACTTC.

This clone was recorded a few times. The rearrangement joins TRBV28 to TRBJ1-1; no clear D gene. CDR1 and CDR2 (germline): MDHEN, SYDVKM. The CDR3 has 11 amino acids. V was pared by 2 bases and J by 4 bases, with 2 bases between. The CDR3 DNA sequence: TGTGCCAGCAGTTTAGGCACTGAAGCTTTCTTT. Protein: CASSLGTEAFF.

The V gene is TRBV19, the J gene TRBJ1-5, with TRBD1 matching 9 bases. The CDR3 extends over 16 amino acids. V shed 3 bases, J shed 4 bases, and the junction held 7 bases outside the gene matches. Germline V gene data show CDR1 as LNHDA and CDR2 as SQIVND (reference sequence). CDR3 sequence reads: CASSIMGQGENQPQHF. CDR3 bases: TGTGCCAGTAGTATTATGGGACAGGGCGAAAATCAGCCCCAGCATTTT. Full variable domain (missing parts from reference TRBV19 and TRBJ1-5): DGGITQSPKYLFRKEGQNVTLSCEQNLNHDAMYWYRQDPGQGLRLIYYSQIVNDFQKGDIAEGYSVSREKKESFPLTVTSAQKNPTAFYLCASSIMGQGENQPQHFGDGTRLSIL.

The V gene is TRBV27, the J gene TRBJ2-7; D remains ambiguous. V was shortened by 2 bases and J by 2 bases, with 13 bases between the two germline ends. CDR1 is MNHEY and CDR2 is SMNVEV in the germline V gene (reference sequence). The CDR3 runs to 15 residues. The CDR3 bases are TGTGCCAGCAGTTTAACACCAATGTTTACCTACGAGCAGTACTTC. It is translated as CASSLTPMFTYEQYF.

The chain joins TRBV20-1 to TRBJ1-2; a weak D match, TRBD1 (5 bases). Germline assignment: CDR1 DFQATT and CDR2 SNEGSKA (reference sequence). CDR3 length: 11 residues. The germline V and J ends were trimmed by 5 bases and 7 bases, with 11 bases remaining between them. The CDR3 spells CSAYWDRGYTF. The CDR3 region has the DNA TGCAGTGCTTACTGGGACCGTGGCTACACCTTC.